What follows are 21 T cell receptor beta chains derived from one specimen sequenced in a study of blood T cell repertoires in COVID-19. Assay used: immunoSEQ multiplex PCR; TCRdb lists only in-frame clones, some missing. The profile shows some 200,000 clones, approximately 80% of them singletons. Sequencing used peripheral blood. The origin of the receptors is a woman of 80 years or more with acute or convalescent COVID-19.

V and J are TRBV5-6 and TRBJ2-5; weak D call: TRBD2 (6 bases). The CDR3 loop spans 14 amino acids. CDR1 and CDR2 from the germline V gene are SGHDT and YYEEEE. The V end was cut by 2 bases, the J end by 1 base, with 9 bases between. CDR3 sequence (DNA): TGTGCCAGCAGCTTAACCGGGGGCCAAGAGACCCAGTACTTC. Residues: CASSLTGGQETQYF.

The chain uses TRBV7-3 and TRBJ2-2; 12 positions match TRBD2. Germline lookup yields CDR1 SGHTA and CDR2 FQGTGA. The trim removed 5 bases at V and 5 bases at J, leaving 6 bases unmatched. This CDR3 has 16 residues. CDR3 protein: CASSGLAGLETGELFF. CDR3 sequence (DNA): TGTGCCAGCAGCGGACTAGCGGGGTTGGAAACCGGGGAGCTGTTTTTT.

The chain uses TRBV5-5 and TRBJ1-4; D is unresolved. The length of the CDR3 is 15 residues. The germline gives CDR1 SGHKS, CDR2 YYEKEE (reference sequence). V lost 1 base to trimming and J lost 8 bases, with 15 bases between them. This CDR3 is CASSLSGGSLEKLFF. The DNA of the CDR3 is TGTGCCAGCAGCTTGAGCGGAGGTTCGTTGGAAAAACTGTTTTTT.

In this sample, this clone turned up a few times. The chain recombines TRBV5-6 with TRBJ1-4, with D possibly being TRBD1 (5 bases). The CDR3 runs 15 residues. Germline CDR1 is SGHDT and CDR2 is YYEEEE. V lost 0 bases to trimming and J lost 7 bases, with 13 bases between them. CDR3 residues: CASSLVGQGIEKLFF. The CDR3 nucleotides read TGTGCCAGCAGCTTGGTTGGGCAGGGAATTGAAAAACTGTTTTTT.

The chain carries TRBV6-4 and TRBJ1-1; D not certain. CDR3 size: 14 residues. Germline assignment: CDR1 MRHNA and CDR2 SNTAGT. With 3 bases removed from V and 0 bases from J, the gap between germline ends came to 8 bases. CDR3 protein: CASSETVMNTEAFF. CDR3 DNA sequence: TGTGCCAGCAGTGAAACAGTCATGAACACTGAAGCTTTCTTT.

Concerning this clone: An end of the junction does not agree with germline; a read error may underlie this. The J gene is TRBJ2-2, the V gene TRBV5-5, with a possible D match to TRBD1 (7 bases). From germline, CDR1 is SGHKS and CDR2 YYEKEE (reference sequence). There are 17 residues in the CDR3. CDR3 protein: CASSLGLQGVNTGELFF. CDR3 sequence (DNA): TGTGCCAGCAGTTTGGGACTCCAGGGGGTAAACACCGGGGAGCTGTTTTTT.

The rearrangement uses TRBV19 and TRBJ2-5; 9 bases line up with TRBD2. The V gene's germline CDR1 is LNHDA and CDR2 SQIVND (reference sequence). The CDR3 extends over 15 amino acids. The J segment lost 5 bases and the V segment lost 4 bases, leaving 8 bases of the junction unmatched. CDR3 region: CASSNLGLAGETQYF. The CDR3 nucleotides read TGTGCCAGTAGTAATCTGGGACTAGCCGGGGAGACCCAGTACTTC.

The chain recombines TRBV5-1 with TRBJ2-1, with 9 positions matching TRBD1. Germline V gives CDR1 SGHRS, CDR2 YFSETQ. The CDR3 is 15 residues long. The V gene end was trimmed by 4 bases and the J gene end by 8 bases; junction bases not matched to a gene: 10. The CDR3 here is CASSPSGTGSHEQFF. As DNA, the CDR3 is TGCGCCAGCAGCCCAAGTGGGACAGGGAGCCATGAGCAGTTCTTC. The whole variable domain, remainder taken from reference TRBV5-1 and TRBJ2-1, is KAGVTQTPRYLIKTRGQQVTLSCSPISGHRSVSWYQQTPGQGLQFLFEYFSETQRNKGNFPGRFSGRQFSNSRSEMNVSTLELGDSALYLCASSPSGTGSHEQFFGPGTRLTVL.

The CDR3 coding sequence is TGTGCCAGCAGCCCAACCGGGACAAGCAACTATGGCTACACCTTC. It specifies CASSPTGTSNYGYTF. The gene calls are TRBV3-1 (or the pseudogene TRBV3-2) and TRBJ1-2, with D maybe TRBD1 (6 bases). Deletions cut 4 bases from V and 2 bases from J, with 14 bases between. This CDR3 region has 15 residues. CDR1 and CDR2 (germline): LGHDT, YNNKEL (reference sequence).

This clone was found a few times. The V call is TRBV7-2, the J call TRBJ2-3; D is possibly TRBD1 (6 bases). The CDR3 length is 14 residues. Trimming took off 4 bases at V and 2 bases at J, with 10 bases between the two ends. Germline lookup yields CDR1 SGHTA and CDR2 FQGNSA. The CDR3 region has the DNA TGTGCCAGCAGCTCAAACAGGGCCACAGATACGCAGTATTTT. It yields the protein CASSSNRATDTQYF. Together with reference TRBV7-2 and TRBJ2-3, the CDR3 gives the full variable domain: GAGVSQSPSNKVTEKGKDVELRCDPISGHTALYWYRQSLGQGLEFLIYFQGNSAPDKSGLPSDRFSAERTGGSVSTLTIQRTQQEDSAVYLCASSSNRATDTQYFGPGTRLTVL.

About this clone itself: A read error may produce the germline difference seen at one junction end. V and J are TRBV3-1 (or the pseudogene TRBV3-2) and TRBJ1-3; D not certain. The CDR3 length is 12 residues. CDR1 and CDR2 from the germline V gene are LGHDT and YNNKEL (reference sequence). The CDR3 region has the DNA TGTGCCAGCAGCCAAGGAATCTCCGGTCCCCCTTTT. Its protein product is CASSQGISGPPF.

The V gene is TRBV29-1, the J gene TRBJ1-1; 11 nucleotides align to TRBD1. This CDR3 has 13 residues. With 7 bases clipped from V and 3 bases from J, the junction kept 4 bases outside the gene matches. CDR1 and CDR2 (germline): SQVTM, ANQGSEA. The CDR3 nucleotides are TGCAGCGGGACAGGGGGCGGGCACACTGAAGCTTTCTTT. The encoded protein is CSGTGGGHTEAFF.

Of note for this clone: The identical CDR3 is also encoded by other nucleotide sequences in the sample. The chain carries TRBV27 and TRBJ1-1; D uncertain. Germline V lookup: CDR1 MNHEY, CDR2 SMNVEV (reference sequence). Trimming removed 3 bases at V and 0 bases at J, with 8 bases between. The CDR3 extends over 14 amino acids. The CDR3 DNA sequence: TGTGCCAGCAGTTTGAGCGGCTTGAACACTGAAGCTTTCTTT. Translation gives CASSLSGLNTEAFF.

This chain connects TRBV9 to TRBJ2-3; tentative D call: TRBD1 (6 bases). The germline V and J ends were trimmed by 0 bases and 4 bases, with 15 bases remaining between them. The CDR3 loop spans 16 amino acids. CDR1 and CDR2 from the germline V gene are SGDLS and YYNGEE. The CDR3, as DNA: TGTGCCAGCAGCGTAGCTAGCCAGGGGAGCGCAGATACGCAGTATTTT. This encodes CASSVASQGSADTQYF.

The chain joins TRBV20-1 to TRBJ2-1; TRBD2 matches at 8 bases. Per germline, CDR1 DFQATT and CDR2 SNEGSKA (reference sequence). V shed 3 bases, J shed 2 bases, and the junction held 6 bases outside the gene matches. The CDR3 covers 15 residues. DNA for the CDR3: TGCAGTGCTAGTCCGGGACTAGGTCCCTACAATGAGCAGTTCTTC. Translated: CSASPGLGPYNEQFF.

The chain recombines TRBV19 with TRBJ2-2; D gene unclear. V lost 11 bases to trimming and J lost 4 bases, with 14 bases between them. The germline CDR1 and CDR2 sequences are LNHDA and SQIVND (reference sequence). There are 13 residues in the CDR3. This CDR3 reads CASSLMFTGELFF. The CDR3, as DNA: TGTGCCTCCTCGTTAATGTTCACCGGGGAGCTGTTTTTT.

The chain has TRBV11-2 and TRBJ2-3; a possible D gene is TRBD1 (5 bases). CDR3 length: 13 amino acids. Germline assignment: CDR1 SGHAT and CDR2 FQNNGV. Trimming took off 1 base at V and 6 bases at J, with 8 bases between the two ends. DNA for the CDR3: TGTGCCAGCAGCTTAGTAGGGGCGGATACGCAGTATTTT. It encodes CASSLVGADTQYF.

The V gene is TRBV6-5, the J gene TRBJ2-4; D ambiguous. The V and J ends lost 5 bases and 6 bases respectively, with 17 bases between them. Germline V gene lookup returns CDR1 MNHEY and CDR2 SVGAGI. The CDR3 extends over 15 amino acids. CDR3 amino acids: CASSRSFRAVNIQYF. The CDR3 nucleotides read TGTGCCAGCAGTCGGAGTTTTCGAGCTGTAAACATTCAGTACTTC.

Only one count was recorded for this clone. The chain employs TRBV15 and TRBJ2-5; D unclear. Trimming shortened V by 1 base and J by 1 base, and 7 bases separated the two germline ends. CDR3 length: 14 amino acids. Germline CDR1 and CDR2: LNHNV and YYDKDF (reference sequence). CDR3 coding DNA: TGTGCCACCAGCAGAGGGCTGGCCCAAGAGACCCAGTACTTC. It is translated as CATSRGLAQETQYF.

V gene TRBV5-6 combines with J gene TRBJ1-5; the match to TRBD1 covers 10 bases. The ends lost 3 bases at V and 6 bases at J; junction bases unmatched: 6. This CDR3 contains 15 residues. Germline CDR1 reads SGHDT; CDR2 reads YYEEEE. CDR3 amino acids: CASSWGTGAGQPQHF. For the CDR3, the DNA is TGTGCCAGCAGCTGGGGGACAGGGGCAGGTCAGCCCCAGCATTTT.

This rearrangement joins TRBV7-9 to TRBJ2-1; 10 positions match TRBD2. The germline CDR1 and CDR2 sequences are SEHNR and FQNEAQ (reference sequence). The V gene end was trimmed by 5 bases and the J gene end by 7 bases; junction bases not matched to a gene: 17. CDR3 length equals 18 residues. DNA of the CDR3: TGTGCCAGCAGCCCCCGGGGGCTAGCGGGAGCTTATAGAAATGAGCAGTTCTTC. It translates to CASSPRGLAGAYRNEQFF.